This TCR beta chain was obtained from a study of T cell changes during pregnancy in multiple sclerosis. Germline V gene data show CDR1 as SQVTM and CDR2 as ANQGSEA. The V and J ends lost 3 bases and 5 bases, in that order; junction bases with no gene match: 6. This CDR3 region has 13 residues. This table comes from immunoSEQ multiplex PCR, and its TCRdb copy is limited to in-frame clones, with some not included. The table has 15,000 to 17,000 clones, roughly 80% seen once. V is TRBV29-1 and J is TRBJ1-1; 7 nucleotides match TRBD1. The receptor comes from a female donor in good health, enrolled as a control in a pregnancy study. The source material was CD8+ T cells from peripheral blood mononuclear cells, sampled after pregnancy. CDR3 DNA sequence: TGCAGCGTTGACGGACAGGAATGGACTGAAGCTTTCTTT. The encoded protein is CSVDGQEWTEAFF.